Presented here are 25 T cell receptor beta chains from one specimen sequenced in a study of Graves' ophthalmopathy and Graves' hyperthyroidism. Amplification from RNA transcripts yielded the TCR beta CDR3 regions. After a first-round RT-PCR with HTBI primers, a second-round multiplex PCR was run. MiXCR was run by TCRdb on the multiplex PCR reads, yielding one entry per CDR3 protein. The sample holds hundreds of thousands of distinct CDR3 sequences, 45% seen once. The sample was peripheral blood. The source of these receptors is an adult man with Graves' ophthalmopathy.

The gene calls are TRBV5-5 and TRBJ1-1, with a possible D match to TRBD1 (6 bases). Germline values: CDR1 SGHKS, CDR2 YYEKEE (reference sequence). Between the trimmed V and J ends, which lost 0 bases and 11 bases, there was a span of 11 bases. This CDR3 region has 12 residues. The CDR3 loop reads CASSLVGAQAFF. As DNA, the CDR3 is TGTGCCAGCAGCTTGGTGGGGGCGCAGGCTTTCTTT.

V usage is TRBV20-1 and J usage is TRBJ1-5; a possible D gene is TRBD1 (5 bases). Trimming removed 1 base at V and 1 base at J, with 5 bases between. Looked up from germline, CDR1 is DFQATT and CDR2 is SNEGSKA (reference sequence). CDR3 size: 13 residues. CDR3: CSARGQSNQPQHF. CDR3 coding DNA: TGCAGTGCTAGAGGACAGAGCAATCAGCCCCAGCATTTT.

This clonotype was recorded a few times. The genes are TRBV6-2 or TRBV6-3 and TRBJ2-5; D call uncertain. The germline V gene encodes CDR1 MNHEY and CDR2 SVGEGT. The length of the CDR3 is 16 residues. V lost 6 bases and J lost 2, with 19 bases in between. The CDR3 sequence: CASRDSTVDWQETQYF. The DNA of the CDR3 is TGTGCCAGCAGAGATTCTACAGTAGACTGGCAAGAGACCCAGTACTTC.

The chain combines TRBV6-5 with TRBJ2-6, with TRBD1 as a possible D gene (6 bases). V gave up 5 bases and J gave up 3 bases, with 11 bases separating them. This CDR3 is 15 amino acids long. CDR1 and CDR2 (germline): MNHEY, SVGAGI. The CDR3 loop reads CASSKSGDGANVLTF. Written as DNA, the CDR3 is TGTGCCAGCAGTAAATCAGGGGATGGGGCCAACGTCCTGACTTTC.

The sample holds a few counts of this clonotype. The CDR3 spells CASSYRQVATNEKLFF. As DNA, the CDR3 is TGTGCCAGCAGCTACCGACAGGTCGCAACTAATGAAAAACTGTTTTTT. This chain connects TRBV5-6 to TRBJ1-4; a weak D match, TRBD1 (6 bases). Trimming left V 3 bases short and J 0 bases short, with 12 bases between. CDR1 and CDR2 (germline): SGHDT, YYEEEE. The CDR3 consists of 16 residues.

CDR3 sequence: CSATYRGDSPLHF. CDR3 nucleotides: TGCAGTGCTACCTACAGGGGCGACTCACCCCTCCACTTT. The chain carries TRBV20-1 and TRBJ1-6; TRBD1 aligns across 7 bases. The junction had 7 bases not matched to a gene; V was cut back by 4 bases and J by 10 bases. Germline V lookup: CDR1 DFQATT, CDR2 SNEGSKA (reference sequence). This CDR3 spans 13 amino acids.

The V and J genes are TRBV19 and TRBJ1-4; D is undetermined. CDR3 size: 14 residues. V was pared by 5 bases and J by 1 base, with 8 bases between. In germline, CDR1 is LNHDA, CDR2 SQIVND (reference sequence). Written as DNA, the CDR3 is TGTGCCAGTAGTGATACGGAAACTAATGAAAAACTGTTTTTT. Amino acids: CASSDTETNEKLFF.

The chain employs TRBV10-1 and TRBJ2-5, with a weak D call TRBD1 (5 bases). CDR3 length: 15 amino acids. Germline CDR1 is WNHNN and CDR2 is SYGVQD (reference sequence). V was trimmed by 0 bases and J by 5 bases, leaving 13 bases between them. In DNA form, the CDR3 reads TGCGCCAGCAGTGAGTCGTTGGGGCATGGGGAGACCCAGTACTTC. Amino acid sequence: CASSESLGHGETQYF.

This clonotype was picked up many times. The chain has TRBV29-1 and TRBJ1-1; D unresolved. Germline values: CDR1 SQVTM, CDR2 ANQGSEA. This CDR3 is 12 amino acids long. V lost 4 bases to trimming and J lost 2 bases, with 8 bases between them. The CDR3 region has the DNA TGCAGCGTTGTATACGGAAACACTGAAGCTTTCTTT. Its translation: CSVVYGNTEAFF.

This clonotype was detected a few times. The chain uses TRBV10-3 and TRBJ2-7; D possibly corresponds to TRBD2 (5 bases). V dropped 2 bases and J dropped 7 bases, with 9 bases sitting between them. CDR3 length: 12 amino acids. Germline values: CDR1 ENHRY, CDR2 SYGVKD. For the CDR3, the DNA is TGTGCCATCAGTGAGACAAGCGGTGAGCAGTACTTC. Translating gives CAISETSGEQYF.

This clonotype was recorded at least ten times. The rearrangement uses TRBV6-4 and TRBJ2-6; D unclear. This CDR3 has 14 amino acids. V was trimmed by 0 bases and J by 4 bases, leaving 4 bases between them. Germline assignment: CDR1 MRHNA and CDR2 SNTAGT. CDR3 amino acids: CASSDSAGANVLTF. For the CDR3, the DNA is TGTGCCAGCAGTGACTCGGCCGGGGCCAACGTCCTGACTTTC.

This clonotype was observed a few times. The chain couples TRBV6-5 to TRBJ1-5; 9 nucleotides match TRBD1. The CDR3 is made up of 13 amino acids. V trimming: 6 bases; J trimming: 6 bases; junction bases outside the gene matches: 3. Germline CDR1 reads MNHEY; CDR2 reads SVGAGI. CDR3 DNA: TGTGCCAGCAGAAAGACAGGGGGTCAGCCCCAGCATTTT. Translated: CASRKTGGQPQHF.

Only a few counts were recorded for this clonotype. V usage is TRBV12-3 or TRBV12-4 and J usage is TRBJ2-5; 7 bases fit TRBD2. The CDR3 runs 13 residues. The junction had 5 bases not matched to a gene; V was cut back by 5 bases and J by 5 bases. Here the CDR3 reads CASSPSGAETQYF. The DNA of the CDR3 is TGTGCCAGCAGTCCTAGCGGCGCGGAGACCCAGTACTTC.

The count of this clonotype is one. The chain employs TRBV13 and TRBJ1-5, with 10 bases fitting TRBD1. The CDR3 length is 17 residues. Germline trimming cut 5 bases from V and 2 bases from J; bases unmatched to any gene: 9. In germline, CDR1 is PRHDT, CDR2 FYEKMQ (reference sequence). The chain's CDR3 is CASSRGTGAFGNQPQHF. The CDR3 region has the DNA TGTGCCAGCAGCCGAGGGACAGGGGCCTTCGGCAATCAGCCCCAGCATTTT.

A few counts support this clonotype. The chain recombines TRBV7-8 with TRBJ2-5; a possible D gene is TRBD2 (5 bases). This CDR3 comprises 15 residues. Trimming took off 1 base at V and 1 base at J, with 10 bases between the two ends. Looked up from germline, CDR1 is SGHVS and CDR2 is FQNEAQ. The CDR3, as DNA: TGTGCCAGCAGCTTAGTTACGGGAACCCAAGAGACCCAGTACTTC. It codes for CASSLVTGTQETQYF.

CDR3 bases: TGTGCCATCAGTGAAACTAGCGGGAGGAGCTCCTACGAGCAGTACTTC. It is translated as CAISETSGRSSYEQYF. The V and J genes are TRBV10-3 and TRBJ2-7; 12 bases are a match to TRBD2. Per germline, CDR1 ENHRY and CDR2 SYGVKD. The CDR3 totals 16 residues. The V segment lost 3 bases and the J segment 0 bases; nucleotides outside the gene matches: 3.

This clonotype turned up a few times. The chain recombines TRBV5-8 with TRBJ1-2; D is perhaps TRBD1 (6 bases). V lost 2 bases to trimming and J lost 10 bases, with 24 bases between them. This CDR3 is 16 amino acids long. Germline CDR1 is SGHTS and CDR2 is YDEGEE. Here the CDR3 reads CASSLWGQKENPHYTF. The CDR3 DNA reads as TGTGCCAGCAGCTTATGGGGGCAAAAGGAAAACCCCCACTACACCTTC.

There are a few counts of this clonotype. The chain couples TRBV20-1 to TRBJ1-2, with 7 bases lining up with TRBD1. V lost 5 bases, J lost 1 base, and 7 bases stayed unmatched. CDR1 and CDR2 (germline): DFQATT, SNEGSKA (reference sequence). This CDR3 has 14 residues. The CDR3 DNA sequence: TGCAGTGCTCGACACAGGGGAATTAACTATGGCTACACCTTC. Its translation is CSARHRGINYGYTF.

V and J are TRBV7-9 and TRBJ2-2; 14 positions match TRBD2. After removal of 3 bases from V and 0 bases from J, the junction contained 6 bases not matched to a gene. The CDR3 extends over 19 amino acids. Looked up from germline, CDR1 is SEHNR and CDR2 is FQNEAQ (reference sequence). CDR3 bases: TGTGCCAGCAGCTTGGGGAGGACTAGCGGGAGGACGAACACCGGGGAGCTGTTTTTT. This gives the protein CASSLGRTSGRTNTGELFF.

Worth noting for this clonotype: At one end, the junction sequence differs from germline, possibly due to a read error. This chain uses TRBV9 with TRBJ1-3; D ambiguous. CDR3 length equals 15 residues. The germline V gene encodes CDR1 SGDLS and CDR2 YYNGEE. CDR3 sequence: CASSLPRASGITIYF. CDR3 DNA sequence: TGTGCCAGCAGTTTACCCCGGGCTTCTGGAATCACCATATATTTT.

In the case of this clonotype: At one end the junction does not follow the germline gene, possibly because of a read error. V gene TRBV6-5 combines with J gene TRBJ2-5; 10 bases line up with TRBD1. Germline lookup yields CDR1 MNHEY and CDR2 SVGAGI. The CDR3 is 16 amino acids. CDR3 amino acids: CAGSTMDRGLRETQYF. In DNA form, the CDR3 reads TGTGCCGGCAGTACCATGGACAGGGGGTTGAGGGAGACCCAGTACTTC.

A remark on this clonotype: A read error may be the cause here, since a much bigger clone is one base away. The chain is built from TRBV9 and TRBJ1-6, with D hard to call. This CDR3 has 13 amino acids. Trimming cost V 3 bases and J 11 bases, with 12 bases left between them. Germline V gives CDR1 SGDLS, CDR2 YYNGEE. The CDR3 nucleotides are TGTGCCAGCAGCGCTAGCAGTATGGCACCCCTCCACTTT. Translated, it gives CASSASSMAPLHF.

The chain uses TRBV10-3 and TRBJ2-5, with 8 nucleotides matching TRBD1. V gave up 6 bases and J gave up 10 bases; unmatched junction bases: 7. CDR3 length equals 12 residues. Germline V gene sequence: CDR1 ENHRY, CDR2 SYGVKD. The CDR3 loop is CAISQGQEFQYF. As DNA, the CDR3 is TGTGCCATCAGCCAGGGACAGGAGTTCCAGTACTTC.

The gene calls are TRBV2 and TRBJ2-7; 7 nucleotides align to TRBD1. This CDR3 comprises 16 residues. With V trimmed by 5 bases and J by 0 bases, 10 bases remained unmatched. Germline V CDR1 and CDR2: SNHLY, FYNNEI. The CDR3, as DNA: TGTGCCAGCAGTTCCCTGGGACAGCTGAGCTCCTACGAGCAGTACTTC. Its translation is CASSSLGQLSSYEQYF.

At least ten counts were recorded for this clonotype. The rearrangement uses TRBV7-2 and TRBJ1-1, with TRBD1 identical over 7 bases. J was trimmed by 4 bases and V by 5 bases; bases with no gene match: 22. Germline V gene sequence: CDR1 SGHTA, CDR2 FQGNSA. The CDR3 length is 19 residues. CDR3 coding DNA: TGTGCCAGCAGCAAAGAATTAGGCAAGAGACAGGGATTTAGCACTGAAGCTTTCTTT. Amino acid sequence: CASSKELGKRQGFSTEAFF.